The clone carrying this T cell receptor (beta chain) was seen many times. Its antigen remains unknown. Only patients with CD8+CD57+ cell expansion on flow cytometry were chosen for sequencing. The patients, all of them, had severe acquired aplastic anemia. The blood sampling took place in patients who had so far received no therapy. CDR1 is SEHNR, CDR2 FQNEAQ, per germline (reference sequence). V was trimmed by 4 bases and J by 6 bases, leaving 21 bases between them. The CDR3 is 16 residues long. The data were taken from a study of CD8+CD57+ T cells in acquired aplastic anemia. Study background: Sorted CD4+ and CD8+ cells yielded around 3.2 ug of DNA on average.

Points from the study as a whole: Researchers report that about 28 CD8+ CDR3 sequences appeared in both patients and controls.

TCR beta VDJ and CDR3 profiles were obtained from a genomic DNA template. TCRdb redid the calling of the reads with MiXCR, one entry per CDR3 protein. The data contain a few hundred thousand distinct CDR3 sequences, around 49% of them singletons. This TCR derives from a human donor with aplastic anemia. Sequencing input: sorted CD4+, CD8+, or CD8+CD57+ T cells (not recorded which) from PBMCs. The J gene is TRBJ1-2, the V gene TRBV7-9, with TRBD1 as a possible D gene (5 bases). The CDR3 coding sequence is TGTGCCAGCAGCTCCTCCGGGACGGGAGGATGGAATGGCTACACCTTC. The encoded protein is CASSSSGTGGWNGYTF.